This T cell receptor beta chain is from a study of blood T cell repertoires in COVID-19. The CDR3 runs 16 residues. The V gene's germline CDR1 is GTSNPN and CDR2 SVGIG (reference sequence). Trimming cost V 0 bases and J 4 bases; bases outside gene matches: 7. Participant-reported clinical history was the basis for cohort assignment. This table comes from immunoSEQ multiplex PCR, and its TCRdb copy is limited to in-frame clones, with some not included. This sample has roughly 310,000 clones; under 95% occur once, and the top ten carry around 2.7%. The J gene is TRBJ2-5, the V gene TRBV30; 11 bases match TRBD1. Sequencing used PBMCs or T cells enriched from blood (not recorded which). This clonotype was obtained from a man aged 55 to 70 who had recovered from COVID-19. This chain's CDR3 is CAWSVPRTGGLETQYF. The CDR3 DNA reads TGTGCCTGGAGTGTACCCCGGACAGGGGGCTTAGAGACCCAGTACTTC. Drawing the rest from reference TRBV30 and TRBJ2-5, the complete variable domain is SQTIHQWPATLVQPVGSPLSLECTVEGTSNPNLYWYRQAAGRGLQLLFYSVGIGQISSEVPQNLSASRPQDRQFILSSKKLLLSDSGFYLCAWSVPRTGGLETQYFGPGTRLLVL.